A selection of T cell receptor beta chains follows, all from one sample in a study of T-cell reconstitution after alpha-beta-depleted transplantation in children. MiXCR was run by TCRdb on the PCR reads, yielding one entry per CDR3 protein. The sample consists of about 58,000 distinct CDR3 sequences, about 40% of them appearing once. Source: PBMCs, mostly from graft donor cells, taken 360 days after TCRalphabeta/CD19-depleted stem cell transplant. Receptors originate from a male patient aged 10 to 17 who had a stem cell transplant for acute lymphoblastic leukemia, so the T cells may come from the graft donor. CDR3s include the opening cysteine and the closing phenylalanine or tryptophan. A D gene is named only where the DNA matches it firmly. Size values are once, few and many counts, or a class for expanded clones, and some rows have none.

d_call,v_call,clone_size,cdr3_length,j_call,cdr3_nt,cdr3_aa
-,TRBV18,few,15,TRBJ1-1,TGTGCCAGCTCACCATCTACAGGGATGAACACTGAAGCTTTCTTT,CASSPSTGMNTEAFF
TRBD2,TRBV7-2,few,15,TRBJ2-4,TGTGCCAGCAGTTCATCTCTAGCGGATCCAAACATTCAGTACTTC,CASSSSLADPNIQYF
TRBD2,TRBV6-5,few,15,TRBJ2-7,TGTGCCAGCAGTTTACCGACTAGCGGGAATCACGAGCAGTACTTC,CASSLPTSGNHEQYF
-,TRBV6-2/TRBV6-3,-,13,TRBJ1-6,TGTGCCAGCAGTTTTCTTGGGAATTCACCCCTCCACTTT,CASSFLGNSPLHF
-,TRBV7-2,-,15,TRBJ2-3,TGTGCCAGCAGCTTAGTTGACTATTTGACAGATACGCAGTATTTT,CASSLVDYLTDTQYF
TRBD1,TRBV28,-,16,TRBJ1-2,TGTGCCAGCAGTTTACCGGGACAGGTTTATAACTATGGCTACACCTTC,CASSLPGQVYNYGYTF
-,TRBV5-1,-,14,TRBJ1-1,TGCGCCAGCAGCTTGGCCCAAGTGAACACTGAAGCTTTCTTT,CASSLAQVNTEAFF
-,TRBV29-1,-,13,TRBJ2-2,TGCAGCGCCCTGACTCAGACAGTGGGGAAGCTGTTTTTT,CSALTQTVGKLFF
-,TRBV3-1,-,17,TRBJ1-5,TGTGCCAGCAGCCAAGATGTAAGTGGACATAGCAATCAGCCCCAGCATTTT,CASSQDVSGHSNQPQHF
-,TRBV9,-,13,TRBJ1-1,TGTGCCAGCAGCGTTATCATGGGCACTGAAGCTTTCTTT,CASSVIMGTEAFF
-,TRBV4-2,few,13,TRBJ2-1,TGTGCCAGCAGCCACCCGCAAGCAAGTGAGCAGTTCTTC,CASSHPQASEQFF
TRBD1,TRBV6-1,-,14,TRBJ1-1,TGTGCCAGCAGAGAAGGGGGCTGGGACACTGAAGCTTTCTTT,CASREGGWDTEAFF
-,TRBV9,few,13,TRBJ2-5,TGTGCCAGCACCCCGGGGGGCGGAGAGACCCAGTACTTC,CASTPGGGETQYF
-,TRBV4-1,-,18,TRBJ2-2,TGCGCCAGCAGCCAAGATTCAGGGACTGCGGAATTCACCGGGGAGCTGTTTTTT,CASSQDSGTAEFTGELFF
-,TRBV6-2/TRBV6-3,-,14,TRBJ2-2,TGTGCCAGCAGACGGGACGCCAACACCGGGGAGCTGTTTTTT,CASRRDANTGELFF
-,TRBV7-6,-,14,TRBJ2-1,TGTGCCAGCAGCTTGGTAACAGGGCGGAATGAGCAGTTCTTC,CASSLVTGRNEQFF
-,TRBV10-3,-,14,TRBJ1-1,TGTGCCATCAGGTCGTCCGGGACACCACTTGAAGCTTTCTTT,CAIRSSGTPLEAFF
TRBD1,TRBV20-1,-,15,TRBJ1-2,TGCAGTGCTAGAGTCGTTGGACAGGGGATTTCTGGCTACACCTTC,CSARVVGQGISGYTF
TRBD1,TRBV28,few,14,TRBJ2-3,TGTGCCAGCAGTACAGGGGGCCTCACAGATACGCAGTATTTT,CASSTGGLTDTQYF
-,TRBV12-3/TRBV12-4,-,15,TRBJ2-6,TGTGCCAGCAGCCTTCTGCAGCCTGGGGCCAACGTCCTGACTTTC,CASSLLQPGANVLTF
-,TRBV6-2/TRBV6-3,few,15,TRBJ2-1,TGTGCCAGCGCACAACGGGGCCACTCCTACAATGAGCAGTTCTTC,CASAQRGHSYNEQFF
-,TRBV20-1,-,12,TRBJ2-7,TGCAGTGCCACTCCAGGGTACCACGAGCAGTACTTC,CSATPGYHEQYF
-,TRBV29-1,-,13,TRBJ1-3,TGCAGCGTTCGTACAGCTTCTGGAAACACCATATATTTT,CSVRTASGNTIYF
TRBD2,TRBV9,-,15,TRBJ2-1,TGTGCCAGCAGCGTAGCGGGGACTAGCCTTAATGAGCAGTTCTTC,CASSVAGTSLNEQFF
-,TRBV27,few,13,TRBJ1-6,TGTGCCAGCAGCGAGGTGGGGATGACGACCCTCCACTTT,CASSEVGMTTLHF
-,TRBV5-6,few,16,TRBJ2-3,TGTGCCAGCAGCTTGTCTGGCGGGCTTAGCACAGATACGCAGTATTTT,CASSLSGGLSTDTQYF
-,TRBV4-3,-,14,TRBJ1-3,TGCGCCAGCAGCCAAGCGGGCTCTGGAAACACCATATATTTT,CASSQAGSGNTIYF
-,TRBV3-1,few,14,TRBJ2-3,TGTGCCAGCAGCCATCACCGGGGCACAGATACGCAGTATTTT,CASSHHRGTDTQYF
TRBD1,TRBV3-1,-,15,TRBJ1-2,TGTGCCAGCAGCCAATACTCGGACAGGGACTATGGCTACACCTTC,CASSQYSDRDYGYTF
-,TRBV6-2/TRBV6-3,-,14,TRBJ2-2,TGTGCCAGCAGTTACTCCACAGGGACCGGGGAGCTGTTTTTT,CASSYSTGTGELFF
TRBD1,TRBV7-8,few,16,TRBJ1-2,TGTGCCAGCAGCCCGCGCAGACAGGGCTTACGAGGTGGCTACACCTTC,CASSPRRQGLRGGYTF
TRBD1,TRBV14,-,16,TRBJ2-7,TGTGCCAGCATTCCGCCCACCGGGACAGGACTCTCCGAGCAGTACTTC,CASIPPTGTGLSEQYF
-,TRBV3-1,few,14,TRBJ2-7,TGTGCCAGCAGCCAAGGGGGCGCATCCTACGAGCAGTACTTC,CASSQGGASYEQYF
-,TRBV6-1,-,14,TRBJ2-5,TGTGCCAGCAGTCCAAGCCGGCTTCAAGAGACCCAGTACTTC,CASSPSRLQETQYF
-,TRBV7-9,-,14,TRBJ2-3,TGTGCCAGCAGCTCCCGGGGCCTCCCAGATACGCAGTATTTT,CASSSRGLPDTQYF
TRBD2,TRBV27,-,14,TRBJ2-7,TGTGCCAGCAGTTACGCGGGAGGAGACTACGAGCAGTACTTC,CASSYAGGDYEQYF
-,TRBV25-1,-,15,TRBJ2-2,TGTGCCAGCAGTGTATCAGGGTTTGGCACCGGGGAGCTGTTTTTT,CASSVSGFGTGELFF
TRBD1,TRBV7-6,-,15,TRBJ2-7,TGTGCCAGCAGCTTAGCATCAGGACAGGGCTACGAGCAGTACTTC,CASSLASGQGYEQYF
-,TRBV29-1,-,12,TRBJ2-1,TGCAGCGTTGAATTGGTGTACAATGAGCAGTTCTTC,CSVELVYNEQFF
-,TRBV7-9,few,17,TRBJ2-5,TGTGCCAGCAGCTCTGCCACTCAGGGACTTGCTCAAGAGACCCAGTACTTC,CASSSATQGLAQETQYF
TRBD2,TRBV6-1,-,15,TRBJ2-7,TGTGCCAGCAGGCAAGCGGGATTAATGTTCCACGAGCAGTACTTC,CASRQAGLMFHEQYF
-,TRBV12-3/TRBV12-4,few,15,TRBJ2-1,TGTGCCAGCAGTTTCTGGAACATCCAGGGGAATGAGCAGTTCTTC,CASSFWNIQGNEQFF
TRBD1,TRBV7-2,-,15,TRBJ1-1,TGTGCCAGCAGCCCCTGGACAGGATTGAACACTGAAGCTTTCTTT,CASSPWTGLNTEAFF
-,TRBV7-9,-,15,TRBJ2-7,TGTGCCAGCAGCTCCAGGGTTAGACCGCTCTACGAGCAGTACTTC,CASSSRVRPLYEQYF
TRBD1,TRBV7-2,-,15,TRBJ1-4,TGTGCCAGCAGCTTAGGCGGGACAGGGGGTGAAAAACTGTTTTTT,CASSLGGTGGEKLFF
-,TRBV2,few,15,TRBJ2-1,TGTGCCAGCAGCACGGACTCCCTTTCGCAGGATGAGCAGTTCTTC,CASSTDSLSQDEQFF
-,TRBV18,-,15,TRBJ2-1,TGTGCCAGCTCACCAGGGCAGGGAGGTTGGAGTGAGCAGTTCTTC,CASSPGQGGWSEQFF
TRBD1,TRBV6-6,-,13,TRBJ2-7,TGTGCCAGCAGTTACATGACAGGGGACGAGCAGTACTTC,CASSYMTGDEQYF
-,TRBV12-3/TRBV12-4,-,14,TRBJ2-2,TGTGCCAGCAGTTTGGTAGGGGGCACCGGGGAGCTGTTTTTT,CASSLVGGTGELFF
TRBD1,TRBV7-8,-,18,TRBJ2-2,TGTGCCAGCAGCTTAGCTTGGACAGGGGGCTCGAACACCGGGGAGCTGTTTTTT,CASSLAWTGGSNTGELFF
-,TRBV6-5,few,15,TRBJ1-3,TGTGCCAGCAGATCCTCAACAGGGTCTGGAAACACCATATATTTT,CASRSSTGSGNTIYF
-,TRBV20-1,-,13,TRBJ2-1,TGCAGTGCCTGCTTAAGCTCCTACAATGAGCAGTTCTTC,CSACLSSYNEQFF
-,TRBV29-1,-,12,TRBJ2-7,TGCAGCGCCAGGGACGGAGCCTACGAGCAGTACTTC,CSARDGAYEQYF
-,TRBV5-1,-,14,TRBJ1-1,TGCGCCAGCAGCTTGGACGGGCTGGGGACTGAAGCTTTCTTT,CASSLDGLGTEAFF
-,TRBV7-9,-,14,TRBJ2-7,TGTGCCAGCAGCTTAGGACTCTCCGTCTACGAGCAGTACTTC,CASSLGLSVYEQYF
TRBD2,TRBV20-1,-,15,TRBJ2-7,TGCAGTGCTAGAGATCCTTGGCGGGAGACATACGAGCAGTACTTC,CSARDPWRETYEQYF
TRBD1,TRBV13,few,15,TRBJ2-5,TGTGCCAGCAGCTTAGACCCGGACAGGGCAGAGACCCAGTACTTC,CASSLDPDRAETQYF
-,TRBV20-1,-,15,TRBJ2-7,TGCAGTGCTAGAGATCAGACAGAAAGCTCCTACGAGCAGTACTTC,CSARDQTESSYEQYF
TRBD2,TRBV5-6,-,16,TRBJ2-3,TGTGCCAGCAGCTTGGCCGGTAGCGGGGTCACAGATACGCAGTATTTT,CASSLAGSGVTDTQYF